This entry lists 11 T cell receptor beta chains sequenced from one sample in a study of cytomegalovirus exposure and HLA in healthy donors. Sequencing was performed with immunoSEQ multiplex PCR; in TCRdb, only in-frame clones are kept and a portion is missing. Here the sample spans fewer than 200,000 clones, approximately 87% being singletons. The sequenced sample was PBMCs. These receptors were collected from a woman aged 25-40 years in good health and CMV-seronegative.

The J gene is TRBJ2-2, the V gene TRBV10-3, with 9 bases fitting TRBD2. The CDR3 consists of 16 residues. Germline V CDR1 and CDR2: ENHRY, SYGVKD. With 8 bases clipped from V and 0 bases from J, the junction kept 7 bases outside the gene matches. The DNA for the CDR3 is TGTGCCATCCGGTGGTCTAGCGGGGCGAACACCGGGGAGCTGTTTTTT. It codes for CAIRWSSGANTGELFF.

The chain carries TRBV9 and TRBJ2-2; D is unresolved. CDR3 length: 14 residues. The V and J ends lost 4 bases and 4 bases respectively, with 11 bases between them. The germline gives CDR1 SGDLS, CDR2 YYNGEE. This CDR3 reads CASSPVSRTGELFF. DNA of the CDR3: TGTGCCAGCAGCCCCGTAAGTCGCACCGGGGAGCTGTTTTTT.

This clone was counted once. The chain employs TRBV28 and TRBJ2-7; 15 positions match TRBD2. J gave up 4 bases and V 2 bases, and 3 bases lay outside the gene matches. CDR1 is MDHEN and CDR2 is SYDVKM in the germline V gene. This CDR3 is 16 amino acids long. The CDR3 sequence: CASSLLGTSGRYEQYF. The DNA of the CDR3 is TGTGCCAGCAGTTTACTGGGGACTAGCGGGAGGTACGAGCAGTACTTC.

The CDR3 sequence: CASSVETGAIYEQYF. The CDR3 bases are TGTGCCAGCAGCGTAGAGACAGGGGCCATCTACGAGCAGTACTTC. The genes are TRBV7-6 and TRBJ2-7; 8 bases are a match to TRBD1. This CDR3 has 15 residues. Germline CDR1 reads SGHVS; CDR2 reads FNYEAQ. The V and J ends lost 5 bases and 3 bases, in that order; junction bases with no gene match: 9.

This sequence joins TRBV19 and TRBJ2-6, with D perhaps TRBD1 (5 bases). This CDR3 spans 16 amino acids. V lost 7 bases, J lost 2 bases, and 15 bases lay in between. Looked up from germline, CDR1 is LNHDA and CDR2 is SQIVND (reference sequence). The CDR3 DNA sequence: TGTGCCAGTACGAACCAAAGGGGCGCTGGGGCCAACGTCCTGACTTTC. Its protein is CASTNQRGAGANVLTF.

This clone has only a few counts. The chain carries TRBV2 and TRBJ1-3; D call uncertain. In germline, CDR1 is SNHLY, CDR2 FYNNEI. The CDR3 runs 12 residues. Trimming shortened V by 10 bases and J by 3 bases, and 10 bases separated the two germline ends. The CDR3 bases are TGTGCCACGACAACCGATGGAAACACCATATATTTT. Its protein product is CATTTDGNTIYF.

DNA of the CDR3: TGCGCCAGCAGCCAAGCCCCCCAGAGCTCCTACAATGAGCAGTTCTTC. It yields the protein CASSQAPQSSYNEQFF. V is TRBV4-1 and J is TRBJ2-1; D gene unclear. This CDR3 spans 16 amino acids. The ends were cut back, 1 base at V and 0 bases at J, with 10 bases in the middle. Germline V gives CDR1 MGHRA, CDR2 YSYEKL.

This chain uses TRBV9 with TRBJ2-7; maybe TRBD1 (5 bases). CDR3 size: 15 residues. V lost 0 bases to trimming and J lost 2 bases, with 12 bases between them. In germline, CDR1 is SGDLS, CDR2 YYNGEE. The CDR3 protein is CASSVDPEGAYEQYF. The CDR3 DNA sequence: TGTGCCAGCAGCGTAGATCCCGAAGGGGCCTACGAGCAGTACTTC.

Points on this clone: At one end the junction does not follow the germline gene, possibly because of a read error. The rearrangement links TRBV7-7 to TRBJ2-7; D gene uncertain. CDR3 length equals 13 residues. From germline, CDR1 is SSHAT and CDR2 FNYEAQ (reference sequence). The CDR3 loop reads CASSPEAGYEQYF. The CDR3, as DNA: TGTGCTAGCAGCCCCGAGGCAGGCTACGAGCAGTACTTC.

The CDR3 DNA sequence: TGTGCCAGCAGTTTAAGTGCTAGGCGGGGGTACAATGAGCAGTTCTTC. Its protein product is CASSLSARRGYNEQFF. The V and J genes are TRBV27 and TRBJ2-1; 7 bases map to TRBD2. This CDR3 is 16 amino acids long. Germline V gene data show CDR1 as MNHEY and CDR2 as SMNVEV (reference sequence). Trimming removed 2 bases from V and 4 bases from J; junction bases left unmatched: 8.

The CDR3 reads CASSQEGNNPGPDTEAFF. CDR3 in DNA: TGCGCCAGCAGCCAAGAAGGTAACAACCCCGGTCCGGACACTGAAGCTTTCTTT. V gene TRBV4-3 combines with J gene TRBJ1-1; no clear D gene. The CDR3 runs 18 residues. Trimming took off 0 bases at V and 3 bases at J, with 20 bases between the two ends. Germline CDR1 and CDR2: LGHNA and YSLEER.